This T cell receptor beta chain derives from a study of CD8 T cells in ankylosing spondylitis. Study results and limitations: A motif in TCR beta, a set of roughly 8 highly homologous variants, appeared characteristic of ankylosing spondylitis blood.

This clonotype was picked up a small number of times. Its antigen is still unknown. V lost 2 bases and J 0 bases, leaving 4 bases between the germline ends. Germline V gene data show CDR1 as LGHNA and CDR2 as YSLEER. The CDR3 covers 14 residues. TCRdb re-called the 5' RACE reads through MiXCR, storing one row per CDR3 protein. This repertoire shows 350,000 or so distinct CDR3 sequences, approximately 8.2% found once; its top ten account for about 14%. What was sequenced was blood, either unsorted or a sorted T cell fraction (not recorded which). This TCR derives from a male donor with ankylosing spondylitis. V is TRBV4-3 and J is TRBJ2-2; D is undetermined. The CDR3, as DNA: TGCGCCAGCAGCCAACAAGCGAACACCGGGGAGCTGTTTTTT. It encodes CASSQQANTGELFF.